The clone carrying this T cell receptor beta chain showed up just a few times. Its antigen is undetermined. The CDR3 contains 11 residues. The germline V gene encodes CDR1 SNHLY and CDR2 FYNNEI. The V gene lost 2 bases and the J gene lost 7 bases, with 5 bases spanning the gap. The sample comes from a study of CD8+CD57+ T cells in acquired aplastic anemia. In the study overall: DNA from sorted CD4+ and CD8+ cells averaged approximately 3.2 ug. Study-wide results and limits: The same twenty-nine CD8+ CDR3 sequences occurred in patients and in controls.

Patients who underwent sequencing had shown CD8+CD57+ cell expansion by flow cytometry. Severe acquired aplastic anemia was present in every patient. Profiling of TCR beta VDJ combinations and CDR3 sequences used genomic DNA as template. One entry per CDR3 protein results from TCRdb running MiXCR on the reads. This repertoire shows approximately 190,000 distinct CDR3 sequences, roughly half found once; its top ten account for over 7.5%. The TCR sequence derives from a human donor with aplastic anemia. This chain connects TRBV2 to TRBJ1-2; the D is unclear. Sequenced material: sorted CD4+, CD8+, or CD8+CD57+ T cells (not recorded which) from PBMCs. CDR3 loop: CASSEILGYTF. CDR3 nucleotides: TGTGCCAGCAGTGAAATCCTTGGCTACACCTTC.